The 6 T cell receptor beta chains presented below share a single source sample, sequenced in a study of T cells in placental villitis. Whole-study findings and limits: Placentae with villitis of unknown etiology showed clonal expansion, median clonality around 0.05 versus control approximately 0.006.

These TCRs' antigens remain unknown. This was the immunoSEQ v4 assay. The repertoire was sequenced with immunoSEQ multiplex PCR; TCRdb's copy has only in-frame clones and lacks some. This table holds 2,000 to 2,500 clones, roughly 85% found once. Sequences were obtained from placental tissue containing maternal and fetal cells. Source of these receptors: a human patient with villitis of unknown etiology; the placental T cells may come from both mother and fetus.

This chain connects TRBV6-6 to TRBJ2-1, with D unresolved. The CDR3 consists of 15 residues. Germline V gene sequence: CDR1 MNHNY, CDR2 SVGAGI (reference sequence). The V end lost 2 bases, the J end lost 3 bases, and 11 bases lay between the germline ends. CDR3 in amino acids: CASSYPRQNYNEQFF. The CDR3 nucleotides are TGTGCCAGCAGTTACCCCAGACAAAACTACAATGAGCAGTTCTTC.

This chain joins TRBV5-4 and TRBJ2-1; tentatively, D is TRBD1 or TRBD2 (5 bases each). With 0 bases removed from V and 8 bases from J, the gap between germline ends came to 18 bases. The CDR3 runs to 16 residues. The germline V gene has CDR1 SGHNT and CDR2 YYREEE (reference sequence). CDR3 residues: CASSLAVGPEGHEQFF. CDR3 nucleotides: TGTGCCAGCAGCTTGGCCGTGGGTCCTGAGGGGCATGAGCAGTTCTTC. The complete variable domain, with remaining parts taken from reference TRBV5-4 and TRBJ2-1, reads ETGVTQSPTHLIKTRGQQVTLRCSSQSGHNTVSWYQQALGQGPQFIFQYYREEENGRGNFPPRFSGLQFPNYSSELNVNALELDDSALYLCASSLAVGPEGHEQFFGPGTRLTVL.

The rearrangement uses TRBV5-1 and TRBJ1-5; tentatively, D is TRBD1 (5 bases). CDR3 size: 13 residues. With 0 bases removed from V and 5 bases from J, the gap between germline ends came to 6 bases. Germline assignment: CDR1 SGHRS and CDR2 YFSETQ. The CDR3 region is CASSLVGDQPQHF. In DNA form, the CDR3 reads TGCGCCAGCAGCTTGGTAGGGGATCAGCCCCAGCATTTT.

The CDR3: CASSQPLADTDTQYF. The CDR3, as DNA: TGTGCCAGCAGCCAACCTTTAGCGGACACAGATACGCAGTATTTT. V gene TRBV3-1 (or the pseudogene TRBV3-2) combines with J gene TRBJ2-3; D is possibly TRBD2 (6 bases). There are 15 residues in the CDR3. V dropped 2 bases and J dropped 2 bases, with 11 bases sitting between them. Germline V gives CDR1 LGHDT, CDR2 YNNKEL (reference sequence).

This clone showed up just once. The J gene is TRBJ2-2, the V gene TRBV7-6; D is unclear. The CDR3 contains 14 residues. CDR1 and CDR2 from the germline V gene are SGHVS and FNYEAQ. V was cut by 1 base and J by 6 bases, with 9 bases left in between. The CDR3 sequence is CASSLEARPGELFF. CDR3 sequence (DNA): TGTGCCAGCAGCTTAGAAGCCCGCCCCGGGGAGCTGTTTTTT.

This chain connects TRBV10-3 to TRBJ2-1; TRBD2 matches 10 bases. Trimming removed 6 bases from V and 4 bases from J; junction bases left unmatched: 6. Germline assignment: CDR1 ENHRY and CDR2 SYGVKD. The CDR3 loop spans 15 amino acids. CDR3 protein: CAIRGGLALYNEQFF. The DNA for the CDR3 is TGTGCCATCAGAGGGGGACTAGCGCTATACAATGAGCAGTTCTTC.